This T cell receptor (delta chain) was recovered during a study of gamma-delta chains in newborns, infants, children. Study as a whole: Microbial exposure reportedly drives polyclonal innate γδ T cell expansion after birth.

With V trimmed by 5 bases and J by 0 bases, 16 bases remained unmatched. This CDR3 has 19 residues. From germline, CDR1 is NSMFDY and CDR2 ISSIKDK. TCRdb called clones anew from the reads with CATT. The data contain about 1,000 delta-chain clones, approximately 0.8% of them singletons. Concerning this clone: This likely traces to a read error, being one base from a far larger clone. The same CDR3 can be traced to other DNA sequences in this sample.

Sequenced input: blood. The sequence was obtained from a child in good health. This chain connects TRAV29/DV5 to TRDJ1, with TRDD3 matching over 13 bases. The CDR3 sequence is CAAKPFLLGDTPYTDKLIF. CDR3 in DNA: TGTGCAGCGAAACCGTTCCTACTGGGGGATACGCCGTACACCGATAAACTCATCTTT. The whole variable domain, filled in from reference TRAV29/DV5 and TRDJ1, reads DQQVKQNSPSLSVQEGRISILNCDYTNSMFDYFLWYKKYPAEGPTFLISISSIKDKNEDGRFTVFLNKSAKHLSLHIVPSQPGDSAVYFCAAKPFLLGDTPYTDKLIFGKGTRVTVEP.